This T cell receptor (beta chain) was sequenced for a study of T-cell memory formation after mild COVID-19. General study results and limits: Prior to infection, memory already included some responding clones, suggesting cross-reactive memory joined. CD4/CD8 balance held among clones contracting day 15 to 85, and later expanders leaned CD4+.

This clonotype was observed a few times. Its cognate antigen is unknown. TCRdb called the 5' RACE reads again in MiXCR, with one record for every CDR3 protein. The top ten clones hold 41% of a sample with about 82,000 distinct CDR3 sequences, around 13% of them seen once. The V gene lost 4 bases and the J gene lost 8 bases, with 16 bases spanning the gap. CDR3 length: 15 residues. Germline assignment: CDR1 KGHDR and CDR2 SFDVKD. This receptor was obtained from a man between 18 and 35 years old who had mild COVID-19 (a few samples of this study predate the infection). Cell type and time point are not known. This chain links TRBV24-1 with TRBJ2-2; weak D call: TRBD2 (5 bases). Sample: PBMCs or a T cell subset sorted from them (not recorded which). The CDR3 loop is CATSEPGYSSGELFF. The DNA for the CDR3 is TGTGCCACCAGTGAGCCGGGATACTCGTCGGGGGAGCTGTTTTTT.